These 10 T cell receptor beta chains were all obtained from the same sample, sequenced in a study of shared clonotypes between healthy human individuals. Clones were sequenced by immunoSEQ multiplex PCR, and TCRdb holds only the in-frame ones, with some missing. In the table there are hundreds of thousands of clones, around 78% of which are singletons. Sample: PBMCs. The receptor source for this set is a woman aged 40 to 50 in good health. Some clones in this sample may be carry-over from other donors' samples.

This chain links TRBV21-1 with TRBJ2-7; the D call TRBD1 from the table was never checked on the DNA. TRBV21-1 is a pseudogene segment. This CDR3 spans 16 amino acids. This CDR3 reads CASSKGPGTGANEQYF. The CDR3 region has the DNA TGTGCCAGCAGCAAAGGCCCCGGGACAGGGGCCAACGAGCAGTACTTC.

This chain connects TRBV19 to TRBJ2-2, with a tentative D call TRBD1 (6 bases). Looked up from germline, CDR1 is LNHDA and CDR2 is SQIVND (reference sequence). The CDR3 sequence is 15 residues long. Deletions cut 6 bases from V and 8 bases from J, with 19 bases between. The CDR3 DNA is TGTGCCAGTAGCCCCGCCAGGGGCGCAAGGGGGGAGCTGTTTTTT. This gives the protein CASSPARGARGELFF. The full variable domain, with the rest looked up from reference TRBV19 and TRBJ2-2, is DGGITQSPKYLFRKEGQNVTLSCEQNLNHDAMYWYRQDPGQGLRLIYYSQIVNDFQKGDIAEGYSVSREKKESFPLTVTSAQKNPTAFYLCASSPARGARGELFFGEGSRLTVL.

Written as DNA, the CDR3 is TGTGCCAGCTCACCAAATACAGGGGAGCAGTACTTC. Amino acids: CASSPNTGEQYF. V is TRBV18 and J is TRBJ2-7; TRBD1 is a possible D gene (6 bases). This CDR3 comprises 12 residues. Trimming cost V 2 bases and J 7 bases, with 9 bases left between them. From germline, CDR1 is KGHSH and CDR2 LQKENI.

The rearrangement joins TRBV19 to TRBJ1-2, with 7 bases matching TRBD1. The V gene end was trimmed by 1 base and the J gene end by 7 bases; junction bases not matched to a gene: 3. Germline values: CDR1 LNHDA, CDR2 SQIVND (reference sequence). The CDR3 spans 13 residues. The CDR3 sequence is CASSIGTGSGYTF. CDR3 sequence (DNA): TGTGCCAGTAGTATAGGGACAGGATCTGGCTACACCTTC.

As concerns this clone: At one end, the junction sequence differs from germline, possibly due to a read error. The chain recombines TRBV7-7 with TRBJ2-5, with TRBD2 matching 10 bases. The length of the CDR3 is 15 residues. CDR1 SSHAT and CDR2 FNYEAQ come from the germline V gene (reference sequence). CDR3: CASTRSGGLGETQYF. In DNA form, the CDR3 reads TGTGCTAGCACCCGTAGCGGGGGGCTAGGGGAGACCCAGTACTTC.

The chain's CDR3 is CASQRDRDNEQFF. The CDR3, as DNA: TGTGCCAGCCAGCGGGACAGGGACAATGAGCAGTTCTTC. J is TRBJ2-1 and V is TRBV6-6; TRBD1 agrees at 9 bases. The V gene's germline CDR1 is MNHNY and CDR2 SVGAGI (reference sequence). Trimming took 8 bases from V and 5 from J; bases not matched to a gene: 4. The CDR3 totals 13 residues.

This clone came up a few times. V and J are TRBV19 and TRBJ2-2, with D perhaps TRBD1 (5 bases). The ends were cut back, 3 bases at V and 1 base at J, with 12 bases in the middle. The CDR3 consists of 16 residues. The germline V gene has CDR1 LNHDA and CDR2 SQIVND (reference sequence). CDR3 sequence reads: CASSMDNRKNTGELFF. CDR3 DNA: TGTGCCAGTAGTATGGACAACAGAAAGAACACCGGGGAGCTGTTTTTT.

The V and J genes are TRBV10-3 and TRBJ2-1; 9 bases are shared with TRBD1. V was pared by 9 bases and J by 6 bases, with 9 bases of the junction left unmatched. Germline values: CDR1 ENHRY, CDR2 SYGVKD. CDR3 length: 14 amino acids. The CDR3 sequence: CAIRGDRESNEQFF. The CDR3, as DNA: TGTGCCATTCGGGGGGACAGGGAATCCAATGAGCAGTTCTTC.

The rearrangement links TRBV29-1 to TRBJ2-5; 7 nucleotides align to TRBD2. Germline V CDR1 and CDR2: SQVTM, ANQGSEA. With V trimmed by 2 bases and J by 5 bases, 2 bases remained unmatched. The CDR3 spans 12 residues. CDR3 nucleotides: TGCAGCGTTGAACTGGGAGGGGAGACCCAGTACTTC. This translates into CSVELGGETQYF.

With respect to this clone: A far more abundant clone sits one base away, making this likely a read error. The rearrangement links TRBV30 to TRBJ1-2, with D uncertain. The CDR3 contains 13 residues. Germline values: CDR1 GTSNPN, CDR2 SVGIG (reference sequence). The CDR3 protein is CAWSVHRTYCYTF. CDR3 nucleotides: TGTGCCTGGAGTGTTCACAGAACCTATTGCTACACCTTC.